The rows below give T cell receptor beta chains drawn from one sample of a study of T-cell reconstitution after alpha-beta-depleted transplantation in children. TCRdb reanalysed the PCR reads using MiXCR and keeps one entry per CDR3 protein. The sample lists about 22,000 distinct CDR3 sequences, 11% occurring once. Sequenced material: PBMCs from the stem cell graft donor, taken from the stem cell graft. Source of these receptors: a human donor who donated a stem cell graft to a child with chronic granulomatous disease. Both conserved end residues are part of each CDR3. The D gene is left open where the match is weak. The size field is filled for only some rows; it gives once, few, many or a size class.

CDR3 DNA	CDR3 protein	V gene	J gene	D gene	clone size
TGTGCCACCGACGCCGGGGCCATATATTTT	CATDAGAIYF	TRBV7-9	TRBJ1-3	NA	many
TGCAGCGTTCGACAGGGAATCAATCAGCCCCAGCATTTT	CSVRQGINQPQHF	TRBV29-1	TRBJ1-5	TRBD1	many
TGCGCCAGCAGCCTCGCCGGGACAGCTTCCTACGAGCAGTACTTC	CASSLAGTASYEQYF	TRBV5-1	TRBJ2-7	TRBD1	many
TGTGCCACATTAGCGGGGGAGGCGCAGTATTTT	CATLAGEAQYF	TRBV21-1	TRBJ2-3	NA	many
TGCAGTGCTAGAGGGTTGAGCCTTGGGGCGAACACTGAAGCTTTCTTT	CSARGLSLGANTEAFF	TRBV20-1	TRBJ1-1	NA	many
TGTGCCAGCAGCTTGAAAGGCCTGGCAACTAATGAAAAACTGTTTTTT	CASSLKGLATNEKLFF	TRBV7-9	TRBJ1-4	NA	many
TGTGCCAGCAGTGAAGCCCAGCACAATGAGCAGTTCTTC	CASSEAQHNEQFF	TRBV6-1	TRBJ2-1	NA	many
TGTGCCTCGGATAGCGGGCCGACGCGAAGGGAGCAGTTCTTC	CASDSGPTRREQFF	TRBV30	TRBJ2-1	TRBD2	NA
TGCAGTGCTAGAGATTTGAGCTCTGGAAACACCATATATTTT	CSARDLSSGNTIYF	TRBV20-1	TRBJ1-3	NA	many
TGTGCCAGCAGCGACCGGAGGCAGTCCTACGAGCAGTACTTC	CASSDRRQSYEQYF	TRBV11-2	TRBJ2-7	NA	many
TGTGCCAGCAGTTTTCGACAGGCTTCTTCCAACGGCCTGACTTTC	CASSFRQASSNGLTF	TRBV12-3/TRBV12-4	TRBJ2-6	NA	many
TGTGCCAGCAGTCCGGGGAGGGGGCCGACCGGGGAGCTGTTTTTT	CASSPGRGPTGELFF	TRBV6-1	TRBJ2-2	NA	many
TGCAGTGCTAGAGATCGAGACGGGAGCAATCAGCCCCAGCATTTT	CSARDRDGSNQPQHF	TRBV20-1	TRBJ1-5	NA	medium-sized
TGTGCCAGCAGCTCAACTAGCGGGGGAGATACGCAGTATTTT	CASSSTSGGDTQYF	TRBV7-3	TRBJ2-3	TRBD2	NA
TGTGCCAGCAAAACAACTCCCGACCAAGAGACCCAGTACTTC	CASKTTPDQETQYF	TRBV7-2	TRBJ2-5	NA	many
TGTGCCAGCAGTTTAGCGGGGGTTAGCTACGAGCAGTACTTC	CASSLAGVSYEQYF	TRBV28	TRBJ2-7	TRBD2	many
TGTGCCAGCAGTTTAGCCGGGACAGGGGGCAACGGGGAGCTGTTTTTT	CASSLAGTGGNGELFF	TRBV12-3/TRBV12-4	TRBJ2-2	TRBD1	many
TGTGCCACCAGCAGAGAAACAGGAGCTAACTATGGCTACACCTTC	CATSRETGANYGYTF	TRBV15	TRBJ1-2	NA	many
TGTGCCAGCAGTGACGGACTAGCCACAGATACGCAGTATTTT	CASSDGLATDTQYF	TRBV6-4	TRBJ2-3	TRBD2	many
TGTGCCAGCAGTAAACCGACAGAGCCACGGTACGAGCAGTACTTC	CASSKPTEPRYEQYF	TRBV28	TRBJ2-7	NA	many